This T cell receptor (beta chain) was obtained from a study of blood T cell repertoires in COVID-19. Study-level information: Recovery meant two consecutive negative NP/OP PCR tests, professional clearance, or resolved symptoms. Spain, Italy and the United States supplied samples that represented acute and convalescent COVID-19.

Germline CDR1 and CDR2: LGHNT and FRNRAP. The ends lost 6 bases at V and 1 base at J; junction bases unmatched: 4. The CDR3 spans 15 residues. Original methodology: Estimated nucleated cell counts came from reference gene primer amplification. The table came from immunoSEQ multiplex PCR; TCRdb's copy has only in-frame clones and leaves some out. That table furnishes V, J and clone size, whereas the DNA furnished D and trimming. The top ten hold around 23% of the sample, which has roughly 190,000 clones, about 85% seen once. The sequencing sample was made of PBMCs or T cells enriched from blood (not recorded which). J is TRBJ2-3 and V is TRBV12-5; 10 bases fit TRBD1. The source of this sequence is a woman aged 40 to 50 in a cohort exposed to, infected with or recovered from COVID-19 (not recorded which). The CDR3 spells CASGPGTGGTDTQYF. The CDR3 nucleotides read TGTGCTAGTGGACCAGGGACAGGGGGCACAGATACGCAGTATTTT.